The 7 T cell receptor beta chains below come from one sample, sequenced in a study of OX40 agonist ivuxolimab in advanced cancers. Produced via immunoSEQ multiplex PCR; TCRdb's table is partial and in-frame only. The repertoire holds nearly 80,000 clones, with 70% to 85% as singletons. The specimen comprised CD4+ or CD8+ T cells sorted from blood, sampled in a trial of the OX40 agonist ivuxolimab. These receptors were obtained from an adult with an advanced solid tumor such as melanoma, head and neck, liver or kidney cancer.

The chain recombines TRBV6-5 with TRBJ1-1, with D possibly being TRBD1 (5 bases). The germline V and J ends were trimmed by 7 bases and 1 base, with 13 bases remaining between them. The CDR3 is 14 amino acids. Germline loops: CDR1 MNHEY, CDR2 SVGAGI. CDR3 bases: TGTGCCAGCAACGAACGTCAGGGGAACACTGAAGCTTTCTTT. The encoded protein is CASNERQGNTEAFF.

The chain recombines TRBV11-3 with TRBJ2-3; D possibly corresponds to TRBD1 (6 bases). The CDR3 contains 14 residues. V was pared by 4 bases and J by 5 bases, with 13 bases between. Germline lookup yields CDR1 SGHNT and CDR2 YENEEA. The CDR3 DNA reads TGTGCCAGCAGCTCACAGGGTAGTTTAGATACGCAGTATTTT. This codes for CASSSQGSLDTQYF.

This clone appeared a few times. The same CDR3 is also encoded by other DNA sequences in this sample. This chain uses TRBV11-1 with TRBJ1-4, with D uncertain. Germline V gives CDR1 SGHAT, CDR2 FQDESV (reference sequence). V was cut by 1 base and J by 5 bases, with 8 bases left in between. CDR3 length: 14 amino acids. The CDR3 DNA follows: TGTGCCAGCAGCTTAGACGGATTAAATGAAAAACTGTTTTTT. The encoded protein is CASSLDGLNEKLFF. Combining the CDR3 with reference TRBV11-1 and TRBJ1-4 gives the whole variable domain EAEVAQSPRYKITEKSQAVAFWCDPISGHATLYWYRQILGQGPELLVQFQDESVVDDSQLPKDRFSAERLKGVDSTLKIQPAELGDSAMYLCASSLDGLNEKLFFGSGTQLSVL.

Note on this clone: Other DNA sequences from this sample encode an identical CDR3 as well. The rearrangement links TRBV28 to TRBJ2-7, with D perhaps assigned TRBD1 or TRBD2 (5 bases each). The CDR3 is 15 residues long. Trimming stripped 5 bases from V and 2 bases from J, with 16 bases between. Germline lookup yields CDR1 MDHEN and CDR2 SYDVKM. The CDR3 nucleotides read TGTGCCAGCAGTCCCCTTGCCGGGACCACCTACGAGCAGTACTTC. It codes for CASSPLAGTTYEQYF.

The chain links TRBV11-2 to TRBJ2-7; the match to TRBD1 covers 9 bases. CDR3 length: 14 amino acids. Germline V gene data show CDR1 as SGHAT and CDR2 as FQNNGV. The junction had 6 bases not matched to a gene; V was cut back by 6 bases and J by 3 bases. DNA of the CDR3: TGTGCCAGCAGTGGGGACAGGGTAAGCTACGAGCAGTACGTC. It specifies CASSGDRVSYEQYV.

The V gene is TRBV12-1, the J gene TRBJ2-1. TRBV12-1 is designated a pseudogene. The CDR3 length is 12 residues. The CDR3 sequence: CASSGPLNEQFF. The CDR3 bases are TGTGCCAGCTCGGGGCCGCTCAATGAGCAGTTCTTC.

This chain connects TRBV10-3 to TRBJ1-3; 8 positions match TRBD1. Germline lookup yields CDR1 ENHRY and CDR2 SYGVKD. Losses at the gene ends were 6 bases for V and 3 bases for J; bases not matched to a gene: 4. This CDR3 contains 14 residues. The CDR3 bases are TGTGCCATCAGAGGACAGGGTGTTGGAAACACCATATATTTT. Amino acids: CAIRGQGVGNTIYF.